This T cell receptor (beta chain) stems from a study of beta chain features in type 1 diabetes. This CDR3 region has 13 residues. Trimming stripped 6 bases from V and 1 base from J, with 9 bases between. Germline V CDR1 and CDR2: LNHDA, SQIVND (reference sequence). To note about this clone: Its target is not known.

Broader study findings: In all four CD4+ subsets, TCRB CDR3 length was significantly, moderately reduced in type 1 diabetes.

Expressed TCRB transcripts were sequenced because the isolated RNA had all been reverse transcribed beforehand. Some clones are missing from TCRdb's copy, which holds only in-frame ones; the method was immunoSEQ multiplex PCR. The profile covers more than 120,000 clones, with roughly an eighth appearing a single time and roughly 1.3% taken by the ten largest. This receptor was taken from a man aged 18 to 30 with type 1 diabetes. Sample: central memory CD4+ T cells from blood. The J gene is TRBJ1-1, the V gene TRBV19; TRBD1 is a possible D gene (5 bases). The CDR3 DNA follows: TGTGCCAGTAGCCCAACAGGGAACACTGAAGCTTTCTTT. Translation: CASSPTGNTEAFF.